Below, 2 T cell receptor beta chains from the same sample are listed, as sequenced in a study of blood T cell repertoires in COVID-19. Assay used: immunoSEQ multiplex PCR; TCRdb lists only in-frame clones, some missing. The sample contains around 300,000 clones, roughly 89% of which appear only once. The sequenced sample consisted of PBMCs or T cells enriched from blood (not recorded which). The receptors come from a woman aged 25 to 45 who had recovered from COVID-19.

This clone was detected once. CDR3 DNA: TGTGCCAGCAGCCAAGAAACGGTAGCGGGAGCTCTGAGAAATGAGCAGTTCTTC. Translated, it gives CASSQETVAGALRNEQFF. The chain carries TRBV14 and TRBJ2-1, with 9 bases that match TRBD2. The CDR3 has 18 residues. Germline lookup yields CDR1 SGHDN and CDR2 FVKESK. Trimming removed 0 bases from V and 7 bases from J; junction bases left unmatched: 13.

J is TRBJ1-2 and V is TRBV5-5, with D maybe TRBD1 (5 bases). The CDR3 has 14 residues. Trimming stripped 0 bases from V and 8 bases from J, with 14 bases between. Germline-derived CDR1 and CDR2 are SGHKS and YYEKEE (reference sequence). The DNA of the CDR3 is TGTGCCAGCAGCTTGGCCATGAGGGAGGGGGGCTACACCTTC. Translation: CASSLAMREGGYTF.